A selection of T cell receptor beta chains follows, all from one sample in a study of CD8 T cells in ankylosing spondylitis. From the 5' RACE reads, TCRdb called clonotypes with MiXCR, one entry per CDR3 protein. The data contain 500,000 to 550,000 distinct CDR3 sequences, approximately 11% of them singletons. The source material was blood, either unsorted or a sorted T cell fraction (not recorded which). These receptor sequences come from a male donor with ankylosing spondylitis. The CDR3 runs from the conserved cysteine through the conserved F or W. Each record gives: clone size, V gene, J gene, D gene, CDR3 DNA, CDR3 protein. A D gene is named only where the DNA matches it firmly. For some rows the clone size is stated as once, few or many, or as a class when expanded; others skip it.

>few|TRBV11-2|TRBJ1-5|NA
TGTGCCAGCAGCTCCGGCTTAACGCAGCCCCAGCATTTT
CASSSGLTQPQHF
>few|TRBV7-8|TRBJ2-2|NA
TGTGCCAGCAGCTTAGTCAGGGCCTCCACCGGGGAGCTGTTTTTT
CASSLVRASTGELFF
>NA|TRBV28|TRBJ2-3|TRBD2
TGTGCCAGCAGTTTACGCGGGAGATCGGAAGATACGCAGTATTTT
CASSLRGRSEDTQYF
>NA|TRBV5-6|TRBJ2-1|NA
TGTGCCAGCAGCTCAGGTAGCGACGAGCAGTTCTTC
CASSSGSDEQFF
>few|TRBV25-1|TRBJ1-4|NA
TGTGCCAGCAGTGAAACAGAGGGAGATGAAAAACTGTTTTTT
CASSETEGDEKLFF
>many|TRBV2|TRBJ2-1|NA
TGTGCCAGCAGAAGCCACTCCCTACGCTCCTACAATGAGCAGTTCTTC
CASRSHSLRSYNEQFF
>few|TRBV19|TRBJ1-1|TRBD1
TGTGCCAGTACCCGACAGGGGGCGAACACTGAAGCTTTCTTT
CASTRQGANTEAFF
>few|TRBV6-5|TRBJ2-7|NA
TGTGCCAGCAGTTACTCGATTCTGCAGGGGACCTACGAGCAGTACTTC
CASSYSILQGTYEQYF
>NA|TRBV14|TRBJ1-2|NA
TGTGCCAGCAGCCGCCAGTCTGGCTATGGCTACACCTTC
CASSRQSGYGYTF
>few|TRBV6-1|TRBJ2-3|TRBD2
TGTGCCAGCAGTAGCTTAGCGGGAGGGGTCACAGATACGCAGTATTTT
CASSSLAGGVTDTQYF
>few|TRBV24-1|TRBJ2-5|TRBD2
TGTGCCACCAGTGATCCACGGGGAGGGGAGACCCAGTACTTC
CATSDPRGGETQYF
>many|TRBV14|TRBJ2-3|NA
TGTGCCAGCAGCCAAGCTCCTTTTACAGATACGCAGTATTTT
CASSQAPFTDTQYF
>NA|TRBV5-1|TRBJ1-1|NA
TGCGCCAGCAGCTTGGCAGTGACAAAGAACACTGAAGCTTTCTTT
CASSLAVTKNTEAFF
>few|TRBV11-2|TRBJ2-3|TRBD1
TGTGCCAGCAGCCCGCGCCGGGACAGTAACACAGATACGCAGTATTTT
CASSPRRDSNTDTQYF
>NA|TRBV12-3/TRBV12-4|TRBJ2-7|TRBD1
TGTGCCAGCAGTTTGACCGGGACAGGGGTGAGCGAGCAGTACTTC
CASSLTGTGVSEQYF
>many|TRBV11-2|TRBJ2-1|TRBD2
TGTGCCAGCAGCTCGACCTCCAATATACTAGCGCGGACGGTCTATGAGCAGTTCTTC
CASSSTSNILARTVYEQFF
>NA|TRBV5-1|TRBJ1-5|NA
TGCGCCAGCAGCTTGGGGGGGGAGTATCAGCCCCAGCATTTT
CASSLGGEYQPQHF
>many|TRBV7-9|TRBJ2-3|TRBD2
TGTGCCAGCAGCTTAGCGCAAACTAGCGAGACAGATACGCAGTATTTT
CASSLAQTSETDTQYF
>NA|TRBV7-9|TRBJ1-1|NA
TGTGCCAGCAGCTTGTCCGACAGGAGAGCTTTCTTT
CASSLSDRRAFF
>NA|TRBV29-1|TRBJ2-1|NA
TGCAGCGTTGGGACCAACACTGGAAATGAGCAGTTCTTC
CSVGTNTGNEQFF
>NA|TRBV3-1|TRBJ1-6|NA
TGTGCCAGCAGCCATGGGCAGCCTGGTTCACCCCTCCACTTT
CASSHGQPGSPLHF
>few|TRBV4-1|TRBJ1-2|TRBD1
TGCGCCAGCACCCCCACGGGGGGACAGGGGATGAACAATAACTATGGCTACACCTTC
CASTPTGGQGMNNNYGYTF
>NA|TRBV24-1|TRBJ1-5|TRBD1
TGTGCCACCAGTGATTCGCAGGGGGCGAGAGGGATTTTAAGGGGCAATCAGCCCCAGCATTTT
CATSDSQGARGILRGNQPQHF
>NA|TRBV10-3|TRBJ2-2|NA
TGTGCCATCAGTGGACAGGTCCATGGCACCGGGGAGCTGTTTTTT
CAISGQVHGTGELFF
>NA|TRBV7-2|TRBJ2-7|NA
TGTGCCAGCAGCCCCTTACAGGATTCCTACGAGCAGTACTTC
CASSPLQDSYEQYF
>few|TRBV3-1|TRBJ2-5|NA
TGTGCCAGCAGCCGGATACAAGAGACCCAGTACTTC
CASSRIQETQYF
>few|TRBV5-1|TRBJ2-6|NA
TGCGCCAGCAGCTTGACAGGCTACTCTGGGGCCAACGTCCTGACTTTC
CASSLTGYSGANVLTF
>NA|TRBV27|TRBJ1-2|NA
TGTGCCAGCAGCAGAACCCCTGGGACGCCCAAGGACTATGGCTACACCTTC
CASSRTPGTPKDYGYTF
>NA|TRBV18|TRBJ1-1|NA
TGTGCCAGCTCAACGTGGGGCACTGAAGCTTTCTTT
CASSTWGTEAFF
>NA|TRBV20-1|TRBJ2-1|TRBD2
TGCAGTGCTAGAGATGGAACTAGCGGGAGAGGGTATAATGAGCAGTTCTTC
CSARDGTSGRGYNEQFF
>few|TRBV20-1|TRBJ2-3|NA
TGCAGTGCCCCAGGGGAGGGGAACACAGATACGCAGTATTTT
CSAPGEGNTDTQYF